This paragraph reports one T cell receptor (beta chain). Trimming stripped 4 bases from V and 6 bases from J, with 12 bases between. This CDR3 spans 14 amino acids. CDR1 SGHNT and CDR2 YENEEA come from the germline V gene. MiXCR was run by TCRdb on the 5' RACE reads, yielding one entry per CDR3 protein. The sample shows under 300,000 distinct CDR3 sequences, approximately 10% of them seen only once. This entry comes from a study of T-cell memory formation after mild COVID-19. This clonotype was sampled from a man in his late teens or twenties who had mild COVID-19 (a few samples of this study predate the infection). Cell type and time point are not known. Sequences were obtained from PBMCs or a T cell subset sorted from them (not recorded which). This chain links TRBV11-3 with TRBJ2-2, with D possibly matching TRBD1 (5 bases). The CDR3 nucleotides are TGTGCCAGCAGCTCGGCTGGGGCGCCCGGGGAGCTGTTTTTT. Translation: CASSSAGAPGELFF.